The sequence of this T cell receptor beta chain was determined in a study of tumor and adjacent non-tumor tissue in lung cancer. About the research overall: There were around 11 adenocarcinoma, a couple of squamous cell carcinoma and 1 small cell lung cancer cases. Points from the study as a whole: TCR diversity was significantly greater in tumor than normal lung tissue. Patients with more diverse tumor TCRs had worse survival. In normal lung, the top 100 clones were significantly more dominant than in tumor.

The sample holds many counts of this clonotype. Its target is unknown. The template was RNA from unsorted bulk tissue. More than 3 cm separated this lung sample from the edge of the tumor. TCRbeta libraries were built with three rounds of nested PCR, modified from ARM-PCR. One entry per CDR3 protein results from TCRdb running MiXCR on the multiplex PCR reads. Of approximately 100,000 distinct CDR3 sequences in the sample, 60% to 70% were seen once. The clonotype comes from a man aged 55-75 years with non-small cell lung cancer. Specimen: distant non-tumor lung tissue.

The CDR3 loop is CASSYSRARNQPQHF. The CDR3 coding sequence is TGTGCCAGCAGTTACTCGAGGGCAAGGAATCAGCCCCAGCATTTT. The V gene is TRBV6-6, the J gene TRBJ1-5; D gene unclear. This CDR3 has 15 residues. The germline V gene has CDR1 MNHNY and CDR2 SVGAGI (reference sequence). V lost 0 bases and J 4 bases, leaving 10 bases between the germline ends.